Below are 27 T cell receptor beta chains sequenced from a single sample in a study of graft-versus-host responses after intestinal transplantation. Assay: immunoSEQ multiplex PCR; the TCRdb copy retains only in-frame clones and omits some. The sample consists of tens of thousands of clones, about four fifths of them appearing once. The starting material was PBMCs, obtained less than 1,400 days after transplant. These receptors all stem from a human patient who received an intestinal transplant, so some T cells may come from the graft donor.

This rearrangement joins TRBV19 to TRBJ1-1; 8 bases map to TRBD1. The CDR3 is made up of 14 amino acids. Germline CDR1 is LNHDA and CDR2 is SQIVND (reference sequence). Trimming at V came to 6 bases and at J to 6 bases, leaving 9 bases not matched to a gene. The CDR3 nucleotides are TGTGCCAGTAGACAGGGGGGCGGTGTGCCTGAAGCTTTCTTT. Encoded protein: CASRQGGGVPEAFF.

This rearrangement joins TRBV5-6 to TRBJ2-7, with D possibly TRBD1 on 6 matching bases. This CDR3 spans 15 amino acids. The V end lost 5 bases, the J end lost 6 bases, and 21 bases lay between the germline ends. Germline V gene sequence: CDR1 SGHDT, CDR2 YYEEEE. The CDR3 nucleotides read TGTGCCAGCAGTTTTGGTTCCAGGGGATTAGGCGAGCAGTACTTC. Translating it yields CASSFGSRGLGEQYF.

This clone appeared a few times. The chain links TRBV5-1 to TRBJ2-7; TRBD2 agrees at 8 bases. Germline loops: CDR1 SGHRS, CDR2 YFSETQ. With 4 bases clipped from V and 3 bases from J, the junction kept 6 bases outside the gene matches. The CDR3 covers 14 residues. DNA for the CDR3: TGCGCCAGCAGCACGGGACTAGGTGGCTACGAGCAGTACTTC. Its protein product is CASSTGLGGYEQYF.

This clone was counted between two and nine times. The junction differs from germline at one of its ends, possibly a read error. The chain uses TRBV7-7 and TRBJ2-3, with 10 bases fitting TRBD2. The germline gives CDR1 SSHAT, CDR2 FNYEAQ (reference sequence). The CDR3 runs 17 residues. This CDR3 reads CASSLAASGREADTQYF. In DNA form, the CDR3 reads TGTGCTAGCAGCTTAGCAGCCAGCGGGAGGGAAGCAGATACGCAGTATTTT.

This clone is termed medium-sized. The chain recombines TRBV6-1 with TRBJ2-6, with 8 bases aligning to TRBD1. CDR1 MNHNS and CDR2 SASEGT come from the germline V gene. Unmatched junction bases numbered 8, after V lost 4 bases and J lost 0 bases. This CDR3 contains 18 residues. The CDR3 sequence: CASSVPDTGGSGANVLTF. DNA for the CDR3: TGTGCCAGCAGTGTACCTGATACAGGGGGCTCTGGGGCCAACGTCCTGACTTTC.

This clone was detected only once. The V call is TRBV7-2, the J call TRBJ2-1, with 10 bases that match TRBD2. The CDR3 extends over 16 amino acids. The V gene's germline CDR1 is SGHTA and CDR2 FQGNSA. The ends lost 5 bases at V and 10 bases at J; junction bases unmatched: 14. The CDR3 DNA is TGTGCCAGCAGCCCACCTTGGCCTAGCGGGAGTAAGGAGCAGTTCTTC. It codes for CASSPPWPSGSKEQFF.

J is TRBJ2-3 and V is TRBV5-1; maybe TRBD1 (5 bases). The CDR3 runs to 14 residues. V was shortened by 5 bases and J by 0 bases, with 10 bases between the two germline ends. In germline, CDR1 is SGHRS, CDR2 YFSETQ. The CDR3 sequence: CASSRQLSTDTQYF. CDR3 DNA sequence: TGCGCCAGCAGTCGACAGCTTAGCACAGATACGCAGTATTTT.

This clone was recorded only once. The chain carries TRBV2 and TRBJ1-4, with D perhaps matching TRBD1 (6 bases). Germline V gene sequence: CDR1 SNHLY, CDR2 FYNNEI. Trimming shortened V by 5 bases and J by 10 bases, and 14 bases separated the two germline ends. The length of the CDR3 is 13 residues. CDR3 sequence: CASSPDSRGKLFF. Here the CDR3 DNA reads TGTGCCAGCAGTCCCGACTCCAGGGGAAAACTGTTTTTT.

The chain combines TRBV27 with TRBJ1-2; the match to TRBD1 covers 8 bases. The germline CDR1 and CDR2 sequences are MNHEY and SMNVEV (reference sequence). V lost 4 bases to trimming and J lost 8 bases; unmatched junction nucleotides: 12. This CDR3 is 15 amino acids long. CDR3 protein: CASSSDVGTGLGYTF. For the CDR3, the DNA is TGTGCCAGCAGTTCCGATGTCGGGACAGGCCTCGGCTACACCTTC.

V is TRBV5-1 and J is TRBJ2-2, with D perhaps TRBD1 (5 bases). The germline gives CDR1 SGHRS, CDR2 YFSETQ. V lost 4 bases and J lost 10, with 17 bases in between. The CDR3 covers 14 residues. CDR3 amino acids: CASSPGFLREELFF. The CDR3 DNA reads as TGCGCCAGCAGCCCAGGGTTCCTTAGAGAGGAGCTGTTTTTT.

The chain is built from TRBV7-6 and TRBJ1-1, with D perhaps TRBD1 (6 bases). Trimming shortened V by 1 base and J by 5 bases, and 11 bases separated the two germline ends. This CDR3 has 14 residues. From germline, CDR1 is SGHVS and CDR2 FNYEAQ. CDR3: CASSLVSQGTEAFF. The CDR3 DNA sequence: TGTGCCAGCAGCTTAGTAAGTCAGGGGACTGAAGCTTTCTTT.

CDR3 sequence (DNA): TGTGCCAGCAGCTTATGGCCGTTAACCGGGGAGCTGTTTTTT. Translation gives CASSLWPLTGELFF. J is TRBJ2-2 and V is TRBV7-8; D ambiguous. The CDR3 runs to 14 residues. The germline CDR1 and CDR2 sequences are SGHVS and FQNEAQ. V was trimmed by 2 bases and J by 5 bases, leaving 9 bases between them.

The CDR3 DNA is TGTGCCAGCGGCCCCCGATCTGGGAGGGAGAACACCGGGGAGCTGTTTTTT. Amino acid sequence: CASGPRSGRENTGELFF. This chain links TRBV7-9 with TRBJ2-2; 7 bases fit TRBD2. Germline values: CDR1 SEHNR, CDR2 FQNEAQ (reference sequence). V lost 8 bases and J lost 1; bases outside the gene matches: 13. CDR3 length: 17 amino acids.

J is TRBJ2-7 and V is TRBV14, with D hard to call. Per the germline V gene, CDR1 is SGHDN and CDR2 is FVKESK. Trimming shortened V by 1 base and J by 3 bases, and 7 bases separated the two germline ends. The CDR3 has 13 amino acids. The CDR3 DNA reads TGTGCCAGCAGCCAAGTTTTTGGCTACGAGCAGTACTTC. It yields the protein CASSQVFGYEQYF.

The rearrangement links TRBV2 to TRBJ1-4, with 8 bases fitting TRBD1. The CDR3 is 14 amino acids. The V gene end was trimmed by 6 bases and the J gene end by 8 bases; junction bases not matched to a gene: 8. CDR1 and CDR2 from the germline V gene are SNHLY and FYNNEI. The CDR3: CASSRDRSREKLFF. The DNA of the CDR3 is TGTGCCAGCAGCAGGGACAGGTCAAGGGAAAAACTGTTTTTT.

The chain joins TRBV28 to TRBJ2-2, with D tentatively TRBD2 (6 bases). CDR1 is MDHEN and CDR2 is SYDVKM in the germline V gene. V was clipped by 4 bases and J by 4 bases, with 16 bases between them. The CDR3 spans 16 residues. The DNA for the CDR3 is TGTGCCAGCAGTTCCCTCCCAGGAGGGGTCACCGGGGAGCTGTTTTTT. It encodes CASSSLPGGVTGELFF.

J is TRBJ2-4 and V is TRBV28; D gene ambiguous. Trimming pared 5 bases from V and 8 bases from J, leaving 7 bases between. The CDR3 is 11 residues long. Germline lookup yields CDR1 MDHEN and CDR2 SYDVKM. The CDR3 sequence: CASSMGYIQYF. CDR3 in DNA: TGTGCCAGCAGTATGGGGTACATTCAGTACTTC.

CDR3 residues: CASSAPTGGAWETQYF. DNA of the CDR3: TGTGCCAGCAGTGCCCCCACAGGGGGAGCTTGGGAGACCCAGTACTTC. The V gene is TRBV6-1, the J gene TRBJ2-5, with 8 bases identical to TRBD1. The ends lost 4 bases at V and 5 bases at J; junction bases unmatched: 12. This CDR3 is built from 16 residues. CDR1 is MNHNS, CDR2 SASEGT, per germline.

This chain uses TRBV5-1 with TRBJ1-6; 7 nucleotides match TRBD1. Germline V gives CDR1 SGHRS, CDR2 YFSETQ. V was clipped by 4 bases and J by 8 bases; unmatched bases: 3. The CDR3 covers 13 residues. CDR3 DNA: TGCGCCAGCAGCCGGGACAGAGATTCACCCCTCCACTTT. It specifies CASSRDRDSPLHF.

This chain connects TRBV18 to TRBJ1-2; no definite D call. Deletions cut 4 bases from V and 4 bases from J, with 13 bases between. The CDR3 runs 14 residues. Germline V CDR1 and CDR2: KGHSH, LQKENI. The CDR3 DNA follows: TGTGCCAGCTCACTTTCCAGAGAACCCTATGGCTACACCTTC. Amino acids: CASSLSREPYGYTF. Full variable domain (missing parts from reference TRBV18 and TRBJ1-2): NAGVMQNPRHLVRRRGQEARLRCSPMKGHSHVYWYRQLPEEGLKFMVYLQKENIIDESGMPKERFSAEFPKEGPSILRIQQVVRGDSAAYFCASSLSREPYGYTFGSGTRLTVV.

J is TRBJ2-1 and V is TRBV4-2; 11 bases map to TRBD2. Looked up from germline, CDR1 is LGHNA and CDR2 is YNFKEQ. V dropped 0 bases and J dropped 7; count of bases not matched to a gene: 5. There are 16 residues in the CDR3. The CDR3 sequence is CASSQDGASGGNEQFF. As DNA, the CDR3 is TGTGCCAGCAGCCAAGATGGAGCTAGCGGGGGGAATGAGCAGTTCTTC.

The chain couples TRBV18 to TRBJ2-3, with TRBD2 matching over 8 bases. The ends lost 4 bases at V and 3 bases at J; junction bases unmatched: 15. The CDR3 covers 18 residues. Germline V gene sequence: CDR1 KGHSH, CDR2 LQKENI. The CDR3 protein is CASSRSRPSGRGTDTQYF. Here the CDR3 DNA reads TGTGCCAGCTCACGGAGTCGTCCTAGCGGGCGGGGGACAGATACGCAGTATTTT.

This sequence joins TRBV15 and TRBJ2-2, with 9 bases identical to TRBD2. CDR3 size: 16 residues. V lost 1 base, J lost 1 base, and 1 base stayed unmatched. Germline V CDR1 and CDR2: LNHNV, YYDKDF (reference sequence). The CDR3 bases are TGTGCCACCAGCAGAGGAGCGGGGGGGAACACCGGGGAGCTGTTTTTT. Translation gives CATSRGAGGNTGELFF.

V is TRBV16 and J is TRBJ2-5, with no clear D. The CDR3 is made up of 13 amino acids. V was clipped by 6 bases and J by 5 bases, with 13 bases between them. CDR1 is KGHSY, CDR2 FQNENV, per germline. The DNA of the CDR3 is TGTGCCAGCAGACGATCCCGTCCGGAGACCCAGTACTTC. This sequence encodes CASRRSRPETQYF.

The CDR3: CASSAHSGVRRTPGNTIYF. CDR3 sequence (DNA): TGTGCCAGCAGTGCCCACTCCGGGGTTCGGAGGACCCCTGGAAACACCATATATTTT. J is TRBJ1-3 and V is TRBV6-1, with D unclear. V lost 4 bases and J lost 2, with 24 bases in between. The germline CDR1 and CDR2 sequences are MNHNS and SASEGT. CDR3 length: 19 residues.

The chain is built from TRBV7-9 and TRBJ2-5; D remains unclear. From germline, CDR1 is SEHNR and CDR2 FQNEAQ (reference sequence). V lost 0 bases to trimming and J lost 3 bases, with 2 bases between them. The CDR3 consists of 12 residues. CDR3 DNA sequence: TGTGCCAGCAGCTTAGCAGAAGAGACCCAGTACTTC. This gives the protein CASSLAEETQYF.

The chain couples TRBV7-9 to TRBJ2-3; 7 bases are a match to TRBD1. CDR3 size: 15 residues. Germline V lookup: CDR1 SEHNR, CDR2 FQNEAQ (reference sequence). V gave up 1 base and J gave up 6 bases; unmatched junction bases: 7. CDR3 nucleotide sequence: TGTGCCAGCAGCTTAGAGAGGGGGCGAGGGGATACGCAGTATTTT. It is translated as CASSLERGRGDTQYF.